What follows are 9 T cell receptor beta chains derived from one specimen sequenced in a study of cytomegalovirus exposure and HLA in healthy donors. Primers: 60 Vbeta forward and 13 Jbeta reverse. Profiled with immunoSEQ multiplex PCR; TCRdb holds only in-frame clones, not every one. The table shows about 94,000 clones, with under 80% occurring only once. The material sequenced was PBMCs. Receptors were obtained from a man aged 40-49 years in good health and CMV-seropositive.

The genes are TRBV2 and TRBJ1-1; TRBD1 is a possible D gene (5 bases). Per the germline V gene, CDR1 is SNHLY and CDR2 is FYNNEI. The CDR3 length is 19 residues. V was trimmed by 8 bases and J by 1 base, leaving 29 bases between them. The CDR3 here is CASPDRLTDPIIQNTEAFF. The CDR3 nucleotides read TGTGCCAGCCCAGACAGACTGACCGACCCTATAATCCAGAACACTGAAGCTTTCTTT.

The chain's CDR3 is CASSPTSGYNEQFF. CDR3 coding DNA: TGTGCCAGCTCACCGACTAGCGGCTACAATGAGCAGTTCTTC. This chain joins TRBV18 and TRBJ2-1; TRBD2 aligns across 9 bases. CDR3 length equals 14 residues. Germline V gives CDR1 KGHSH, CDR2 LQKENI. With V trimmed by 3 bases and J by 3 bases, 0 bases remained unmatched.

The gene calls are TRBV19 and TRBJ2-3; TRBD2 matches 13 bases. The CDR3 runs to 13 residues. Germline V lookup: CDR1 LNHDA, CDR2 SQIVND (reference sequence). V was clipped by 5 bases and J by 13 bases; unmatched bases: 6. This CDR3 reads CASSGGTSGNKYF. DNA of the CDR3: TGTGCCAGTAGTGGGGGGACTAGCGGGAATAAGTATTTT.

This chain links TRBV7-9 with TRBJ1-1; the match to TRBD1 covers 8 bases. This CDR3 contains 17 residues. Germline V CDR1 and CDR2: SEHNR, FQNEAQ (reference sequence). V trimming: 5 bases; J trimming: 4 bases; junction bases outside the gene matches: 15. The CDR3 DNA reads TGTGCCAGCAGCCCCAGAGGGGTCGGACAGGGACCCACTGAAGCTTTCTTT. Translation gives CASSPRGVGQGPTEAFF.

This chain links TRBV5-6 with TRBJ1-1; TRBD1 might be the D (5 bases). Trimming stripped 3 bases from V and 12 bases from J, with 12 bases between. The CDR3 loop spans 11 amino acids. Germline V gives CDR1 SGHDT, CDR2 YYEEEE. The CDR3 DNA is TGTGCCAGCAGCTGGGGAGGGGAAACTTTCTTT. This sequence encodes CASSWGGETFF.

This chain connects TRBV5-5 to TRBJ1-2, with unresolved D. Deletions cut 3 bases from V and 5 bases from J, with 17 bases between. CDR1 is SGHKS and CDR2 is YYEKEE in the germline V gene (reference sequence). The length of the CDR3 is 15 residues. The CDR3 coding sequence is TGTGCCAGCAGCTCGACCGGGGATGTAAGATATGGCTACACCTTC. This encodes CASSSTGDVRYGYTF.

The chain carries TRBV28 and TRBJ2-7, with TRBD2 matching 7 bases. Trimming at V came to 4 bases and at J to 0 bases, leaving 12 bases not matched to a gene. From germline, CDR1 is MDHEN and CDR2 SYDVKM. The CDR3 runs 17 residues. CDR3 sequence (DNA): TGTGCCAGCAGTTCCCCAGACCTAGCGGAGAGCTCCTACGAGCAGTACTTC. Translated: CASSSPDLAESSYEQYF.

V gene TRBV5-4 combines with J gene TRBJ2-7, with 11 bases fitting TRBD2. Germline trimming cut 5 bases from V and 5 bases from J; bases unmatched to any gene: 12. CDR1 SGHNT and CDR2 YYREEE come from the germline V gene (reference sequence). The CDR3 sequence is 16 residues long. This chain's CDR3 is CASRMLAGGPVHEQYF. The CDR3 nucleotides are TGTGCCAGCAGGATGTTAGCGGGAGGGCCAGTGCACGAGCAGTACTTC. Based on the CDR3 plus reference TRBV5-4 and TRBJ2-7, the full variable domain is ETGVTQSPTHLIKTRGQQVTLRCSSQSGHNTVSWYQQALGQGPQFIFQYYREEENGRGNFPPRFSGLQFPNYSSELNVNALELDDSALYLCASRMLAGGPVHEQYFGPGTRLTVT.

The chain employs TRBV14 and TRBJ2-1; 12 positions agree with TRBD2. The ends lost 6 bases at V and 8 bases at J; junction bases unmatched: 14. Per the germline V gene, CDR1 is SGHDN and CDR2 is FVKESK. The CDR3 has 17 residues. As DNA, the CDR3 is TGTGCCAGCAGTCCCTGGTCCCTAGCGGGGGGGCACGATGAGCAGTTCTTC. This translates into CASSPWSLAGGHDEQFF.